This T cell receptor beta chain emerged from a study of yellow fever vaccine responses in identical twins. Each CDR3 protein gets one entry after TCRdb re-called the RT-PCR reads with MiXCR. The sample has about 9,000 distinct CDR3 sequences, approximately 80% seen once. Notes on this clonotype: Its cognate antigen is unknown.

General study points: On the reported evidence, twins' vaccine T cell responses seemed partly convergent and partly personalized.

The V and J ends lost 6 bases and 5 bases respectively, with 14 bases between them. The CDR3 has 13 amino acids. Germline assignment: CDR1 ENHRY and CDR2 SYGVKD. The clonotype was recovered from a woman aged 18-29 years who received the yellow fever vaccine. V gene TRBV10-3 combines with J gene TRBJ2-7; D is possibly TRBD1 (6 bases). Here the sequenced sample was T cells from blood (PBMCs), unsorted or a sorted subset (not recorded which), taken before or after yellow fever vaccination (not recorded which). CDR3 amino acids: CAIRKQGVHEQYV. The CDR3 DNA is TGTGCCATCAGAAAACAGGGTGTCCACGAGCAGTACGTC.